Listed here is a single TCR beta chain. The target antigen is unknown. Repertoires were generated with immunoSEQ multiplex PCR, while TCRdb's copy carries only in-frame clones and drops some. The sample has 25,000 to 30,000 clones, roughly 85% seen once. The sample is drawn from a study of lymphopenia after photon versus proton radiotherapy. The germline V gene has CDR1 KGHSH and CDR2 LQKENI. V was cut by 3 bases and J by 5 bases, with 10 bases left in between. The CDR3 runs 13 residues. General observations from the study: Relative stability marked proton patients; photon patients lost diversity and naive cells.

The TCR originated in a man aged 25-45 years with gastric cancer. The input for sequencing was peripheral blood, taken from a patient treated with photon-based radiotherapy. The J gene is TRBJ1-2, the V gene TRBV18, with D maybe TRBD1 (6 bases). CDR3 sequence (DNA): TGTGCCAGCTCACCTGACAGGCAATATGGCTACACCTTC. Its protein product is CASSPDRQYGYTF.